The 21 T cell receptor beta chains listed next were all sequenced from one sample in a study of spatial heterogeneity in lung cancer. One entry per CDR3 protein, called by TCRdb with MiXCR from the 5' RACE reads. The profile shows about 15,000 distinct CDR3 sequences, 7.9% of them singletons. This sample's time point: sample taken at primary tumor resection. Unsorted whole RNA from tumor, nontumor lung or frozen PBMC underwent sequencing. The source was PBMCs, collected at surgery. All receptors derive from a female donor with early-stage non-small cell lung cancer.

This clonotype was observed a few times. The chain carries TRBV15 and TRBJ2-1; 8 bases are a match to TRBD1. Trimming took 2 bases from V and 6 from J; bases not matched to a gene: 6. In germline, CDR1 is LNHNV, CDR2 YYDKDF (reference sequence). The CDR3 consists of 15 residues. CDR3 in DNA: TGTGCCACCAGCAGACAGGGGGCAGGTGTCAATGAGCAGTTCTTC. The encoded protein is CATSRQGAGVNEQFF.

This clonotype was observed a handful of times. The chain joins TRBV5-1 to TRBJ2-3; 7 bases agree with TRBD2. V lost 0 bases to trimming and J lost 2 bases; unmatched junction nucleotides: 3. This CDR3 contains 15 residues. CDR1 is SGHRS and CDR2 is YFSETQ in the germline V gene. This chain's CDR3 is CASSLDGTNTDTQYF. The CDR3 bases are TGCGCCAGCAGCTTGGACGGGACTAACACAGATACGCAGTATTTT.

In regard to this clonotype: Since a much larger clone is just one base distant, this may be a read error. V usage is TRBV7-8 and J usage is TRBJ2-1, with D perhaps TRBD1 (5 bases). The CDR3 loop spans 16 amino acids. Germline CDR1 SGHVS, CDR2 FQNEAQ. CDR3 in amino acids: CASSLKDTTWYNVQFF. The CDR3 nucleotides read TGTGCCAGCAGCTTAAAGGACACGACGTGGTACAATGTGCAGTTCTTC.

The chain uses TRBV6-1 and TRBJ2-6; D is ambiguous. This CDR3 region has 14 residues. CDR1 is MNHNS and CDR2 is SASEGT in the germline V gene. Between the trimmed V and J ends, which lost 4 bases and 2 bases, there was a span of 6 bases. CDR3 sequence (DNA): TGTGCCAGCAGTGGGCCAACTGGGGCCAACGTCCTGACTTTC. Its translation is CASSGPTGANVLTF.

The V call is TRBV29-1, the J call TRBJ1-1, with no clear D. The CDR3 is made up of 13 amino acids. The germline V gene has CDR1 SQVTM and CDR2 ANQGSEA. V lost 7 bases to trimming and J lost 1 base, with 13 bases between them. CDR3 DNA: TGCAGCGCCCACTGGACGGAGAACACTGAAGCTTTCTTT. It codes for CSAHWTENTEAFF.

Ten or more counts support this clonotype. This chain joins TRBV27 and TRBJ1-5; TRBD1 matches at 12 bases. The CDR3 has 15 residues. Per the germline V gene, CDR1 is MNHEY and CDR2 is SMNVEV (reference sequence). V shed 3 bases and J 7 bases; nucleotides not matched to a gene: 4. The CDR3 spells CASSFTGTGGQPQHF. CDR3 bases: TGTGCCAGCAGTTTCACCGGGACAGGGGGCCAGCCCCAGCATTTT.

This clonotype was recorded a few times. The gene calls are TRBV5-1 and TRBJ2-3; TRBD2 matches 7 bases. The V gene's germline CDR1 is SGHRS and CDR2 YFSETQ. This CDR3 contains 15 residues. Germline trimming cut 4 bases from V and 7 bases from J; bases unmatched to any gene: 12. The DNA of the CDR3 is TGCGCCAGCAGCCCCGGGACTACCCGCCCCAATACGCAGTATTTT. Residues: CASSPGTTRPNTQYF.

This clonotype has a handful of counts. This rearrangement joins TRBV28 to TRBJ2-3, with 9 bases that match TRBD2. Looked up from germline, CDR1 is MDHEN and CDR2 is SYDVKM. With 6 bases clipped from V and 3 bases from J, the junction kept 4 bases outside the gene matches. This CDR3 has 14 residues. The CDR3 loop reads CASRRAGGTDTQYF. The CDR3 bases are TGTGCCAGCAGAAGGGCGGGAGGGACAGATACGCAGTATTTT.

This clonotype was detected many times. This chain joins TRBV6-2 or TRBV6-3 and TRBJ2-1; 8 bases map to TRBD2. This CDR3 is 15 amino acids long. Unmatched junction bases numbered 16, after V lost 11 bases and J lost 7 bases. Germline CDR1 reads MNHEY; CDR2 reads SVGEGT. Here the CDR3 reads CAGGRVGGAPNEQFF. CDR3 DNA: TGTGCCGGAGGTCGTGTCGGGGGGGCCCCGAATGAGCAGTTCTTC.

This clonotype was detected a few times. V and J are TRBV11-1 and TRBJ2-2, with D possibly matching TRBD1 (6 bases). Germline values: CDR1 SGHAT, CDR2 FQDESV (reference sequence). Trimming stripped 5 bases from V and 3 bases from J, with 13 bases between. This CDR3 is 15 amino acids long. This CDR3 is CASSTRGKDTGELFF. The DNA of the CDR3 is TGTGCCAGCAGCACCAGGGGAAAGGACACCGGGGAGCTGTTTTTT.

V is TRBV7-9 and J is TRBJ2-1, with TRBD1 identical over 7 bases. Trimming at V came to 4 bases and at J to 3 bases, leaving 9 bases not matched to a gene. CDR3 length: 16 residues. CDR1 and CDR2 from the germline V gene are SEHNR and FQNEAQ (reference sequence). For the CDR3, the DNA is TGTGCCAGCAGCTCCTCGCCCGGGACAGTCTACAATGAGCAGTTCTTC. Translating gives CASSSSPGTVYNEQFF.

This clonotype has a count of ten or more. The rearrangement links TRBV5-4 to TRBJ2-1; 12 bases line up with TRBD2. The V segment lost 0 bases and the J segment 9 bases; nucleotides outside the gene matches: 7. CDR1 and CDR2 from the germline V gene are SGHNT and YYREEE (reference sequence). The CDR3 length is 16 residues. As DNA, the CDR3 is TGTGCCAGCAGCTTGGAGCGGCGACTAGCGGGAGTTGAGCAGTTCTTC. Translated: CASSLERRLAGVEQFF.

This clonotype has only a few counts. A read error may explain this, as a much larger clone is one base away. This chain connects TRBV6-2 or TRBV6-3 to TRBJ2-7; unclear D gene. This CDR3 contains 14 residues. Trimming took off 6 bases at V and 5 bases at J, with 17 bases between the two ends. Germline V CDR1 and CDR2: MNHEY, SVGEGT. This CDR3 is CASSPASGCDEQYF. Here the CDR3 DNA reads TGTGCCAGCAGCCCGGCGAGTGGGTGCGACGAGCAGTACTTC.

This sequence joins TRBV9 and TRBJ2-1; perhaps TRBD2 as D (6 bases). Germline CDR1 and CDR2: SGDLS and YYNGEE. The CDR3 is 12 residues long. The ends were cut back, 10 bases at V and 5 bases at J, with 13 bases in the middle. The CDR3 DNA reads as TGTGCCGCCGGACGGGAGCACAATGAGCAGTTCTTC. Translation gives CAAGREHNEQFF.

This clonotype was recorded many times. This rearrangement joins TRBV3-1 to TRBJ2-1, with no clear D. The CDR3 contains 12 residues. Trimming left V 1 base short and J 10 bases short, with 8 bases between. Germline loops: CDR1 LGHDT, CDR2 YNNKEL (reference sequence). The CDR3 bases are TGTGCCAGCAGCCAAGTTAACGGGGAGCAGTTCTTC. This sequence encodes CASSQVNGEQFF.

In its sample, this clonotype is medium-sized. This chain links TRBV6-1 with TRBJ2-1; TRBD2 matches at 11 bases. Germline loops: CDR1 MNHNS, CDR2 SASEGT. J gave up 8 bases and V 2 bases, and 5 bases lay outside the gene matches. The CDR3 runs to 15 residues. CDR3 loop: CASSELAGGMDEQFF. CDR3 in DNA: TGTGCCAGCAGTGAACTAGCGGGGGGCATGGATGAGCAGTTCTTC.

This clonotype was counted many times. J is TRBJ1-1 and V is TRBV5-4, with no clear D. The V gene lost 4 bases and the J gene lost 4 bases, with 17 bases spanning the gap. The CDR3 runs to 15 residues. Germline V gene sequence: CDR1 SGHNT, CDR2 YYREEE (reference sequence). The CDR3 DNA reads as TGTGCCAGCAGCGAAAGACGAACTGGGATCACTGAAGCTTTCTTT. Amino acids: CASSERRTGITEAFF.

This clonotype came up many times. The V call is TRBV5-1, the J call TRBJ2-5; 7 bases are a match to TRBD2. This CDR3 comprises 14 residues. Looked up from germline, CDR1 is SGHRS and CDR2 is YFSETQ. V dropped 0 bases and J dropped 5; count of bases not matched to a gene: 4. CDR3 residues: CASSLEAGRETQYF. CDR3 bases: TGCGCCAGCAGCTTGGAAGCGGGAAGGGAGACCCAGTACTTC.

By share, this clonotype counts as medium-sized. Here the CDR3 reads CASRLDYSSYNEQFF. The CDR3 bases are TGTGCCAGCAGGCTTGACTATAGCTCCTACAATGAGCAGTTCTTC. The rearrangement joins TRBV2 to TRBJ2-1; weak D call: TRBD2 (5 bases). Trimming shortened V by 6 bases and J by 0 bases, and 12 bases separated the two germline ends. The germline CDR1 and CDR2 sequences are SNHLY and FYNNEI. The CDR3 is 15 residues long.

In this sample, this clonotype turned up many times. This chain links TRBV28 with TRBJ2-7, with 7 bases that match TRBD2. This CDR3 comprises 17 residues. Germline-derived CDR1 and CDR2 are MDHEN and SYDVKM. Trimming removed 6 bases from V and 0 bases from J; junction bases left unmatched: 14. CDR3 sequence reads: CASSFGLVQRPSYEQYF. The CDR3 DNA reads as TGTGCCAGCAGCTTTGGACTAGTCCAGAGGCCCTCCTACGAGCAGTACTTC. Filled out from reference TRBV28 and TRBJ2-7, the complete variable domain reads DVKVTQSSRYLVKRTGEKVFLECVQDMDHENMFWYRQDPGLGLRLIYFSYDVKMKEKGDIPEGYSVSREKKERFSLILESASTNQTSMYLCASSFGLVQRPSYEQYFGPGTRLTVT.

This clonotype was observed a few times. V is TRBV18 and J is TRBJ2-1, with D unclear. Trimming cost V 5 bases and J 6 bases, with 14 bases left between them. CDR3 size: 14 residues. The germline gives CDR1 KGHSH, CDR2 LQKENI. CDR3: CASSSRALGNEQFF. The CDR3 region has the DNA TGTGCCAGCTCATCCCGGGCTCTGGGCAATGAGCAGTTCTTC.